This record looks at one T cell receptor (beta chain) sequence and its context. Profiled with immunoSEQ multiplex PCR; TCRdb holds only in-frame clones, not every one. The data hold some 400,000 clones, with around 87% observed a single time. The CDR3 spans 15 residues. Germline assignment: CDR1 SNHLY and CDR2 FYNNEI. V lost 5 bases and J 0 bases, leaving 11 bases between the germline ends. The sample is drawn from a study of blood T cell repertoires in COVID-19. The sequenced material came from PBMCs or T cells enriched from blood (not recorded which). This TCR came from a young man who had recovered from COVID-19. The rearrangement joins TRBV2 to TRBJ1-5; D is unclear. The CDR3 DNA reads TGTGCCAGCAGTTTAAGTGACATTAGCAATCAGCCCCAGCATTTT. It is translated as CASSLSDISNQPQHF.